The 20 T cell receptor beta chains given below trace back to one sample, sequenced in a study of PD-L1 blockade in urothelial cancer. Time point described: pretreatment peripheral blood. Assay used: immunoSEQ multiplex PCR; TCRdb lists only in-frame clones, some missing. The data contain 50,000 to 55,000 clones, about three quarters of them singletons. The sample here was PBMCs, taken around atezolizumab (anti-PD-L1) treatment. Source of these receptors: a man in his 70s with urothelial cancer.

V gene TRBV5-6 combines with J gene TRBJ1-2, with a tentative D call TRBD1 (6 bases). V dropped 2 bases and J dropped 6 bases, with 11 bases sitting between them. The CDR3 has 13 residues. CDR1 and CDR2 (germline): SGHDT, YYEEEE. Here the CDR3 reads CASSFYSGDGYTF. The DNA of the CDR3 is TGTGCCAGCAGCTTTTATTCAGGGGATGGCTACACCTTC.

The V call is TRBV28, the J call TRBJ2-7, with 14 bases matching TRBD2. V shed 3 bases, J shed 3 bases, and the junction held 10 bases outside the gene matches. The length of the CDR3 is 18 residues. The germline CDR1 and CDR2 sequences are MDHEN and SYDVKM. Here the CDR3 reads CASSFTTWGLAGVYEQYF. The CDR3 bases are TGTGCCAGCAGTTTTACGACCTGGGGACTAGCGGGAGTCTACGAGCAGTACTTC.

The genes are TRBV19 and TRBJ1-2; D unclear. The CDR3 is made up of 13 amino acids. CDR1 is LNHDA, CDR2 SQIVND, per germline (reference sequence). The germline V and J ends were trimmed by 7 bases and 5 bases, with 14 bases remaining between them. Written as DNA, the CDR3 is TGTGCCAGTAATGCAGGCGGGCGATATGGCTACACCTTC. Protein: CASNAGGRYGYTF.

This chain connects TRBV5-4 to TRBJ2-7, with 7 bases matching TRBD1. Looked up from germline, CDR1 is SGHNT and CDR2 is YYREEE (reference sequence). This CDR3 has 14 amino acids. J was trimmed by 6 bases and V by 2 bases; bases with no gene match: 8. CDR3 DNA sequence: TGTGCCAGCAGCTTAGACAGGGACGTAGGCGAGCAGTACTTC. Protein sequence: CASSLDRDVGEQYF.

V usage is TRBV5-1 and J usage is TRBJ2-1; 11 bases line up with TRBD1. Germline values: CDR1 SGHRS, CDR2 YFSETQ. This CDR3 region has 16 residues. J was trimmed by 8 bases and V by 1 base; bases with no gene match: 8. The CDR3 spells CASSLFGQGARDEQFF. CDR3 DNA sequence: TGCGCCAGCAGCTTGTTCGGACAGGGGGCGCGGGATGAGCAGTTCTTC.

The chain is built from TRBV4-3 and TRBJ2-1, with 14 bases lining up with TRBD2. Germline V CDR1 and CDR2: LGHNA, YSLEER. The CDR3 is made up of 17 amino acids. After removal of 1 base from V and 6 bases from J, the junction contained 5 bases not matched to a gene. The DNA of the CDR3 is TGCGCCAGCAGCCAAGCCCGACTAGCGGGGGGGCCCAATGAGCAGTTCTTC. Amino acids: CASSQARLAGGPNEQFF.

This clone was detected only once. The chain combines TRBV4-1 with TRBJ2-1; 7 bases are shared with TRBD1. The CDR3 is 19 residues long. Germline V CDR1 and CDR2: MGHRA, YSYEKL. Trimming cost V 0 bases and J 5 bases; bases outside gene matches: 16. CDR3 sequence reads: CASSQDRGTGVGKNNEQFF. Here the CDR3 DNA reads TGCGCCAGCAGCCAAGATCGAGGAACAGGGGTGGGTAAGAACAATGAGCAGTTCTTC.

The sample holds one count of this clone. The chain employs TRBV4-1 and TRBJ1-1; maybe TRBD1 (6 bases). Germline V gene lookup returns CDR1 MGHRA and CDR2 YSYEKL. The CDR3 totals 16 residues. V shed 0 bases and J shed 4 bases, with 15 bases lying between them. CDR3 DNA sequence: TGCGCCAGCAGCCAAGAAGTTTCCAGGGGTCGCACTGAAGCTTTCTTT. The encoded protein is CASSQEVSRGRTEAFF.

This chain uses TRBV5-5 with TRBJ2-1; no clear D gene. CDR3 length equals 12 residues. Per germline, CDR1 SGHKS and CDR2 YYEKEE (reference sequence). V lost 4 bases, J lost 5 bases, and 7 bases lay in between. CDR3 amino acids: CASSLTHNEQFF. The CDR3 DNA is TGTGCCAGCAGCCTGACTCACAATGAGCAGTTCTTC.

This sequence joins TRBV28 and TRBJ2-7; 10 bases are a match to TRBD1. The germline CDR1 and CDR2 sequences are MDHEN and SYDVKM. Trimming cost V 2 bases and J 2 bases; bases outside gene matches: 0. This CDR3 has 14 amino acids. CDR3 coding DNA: TGTGCCAGCAGTTTAGGACAGGGGGCCTACGAGCAGTACTTC. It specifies CASSLGQGAYEQYF.

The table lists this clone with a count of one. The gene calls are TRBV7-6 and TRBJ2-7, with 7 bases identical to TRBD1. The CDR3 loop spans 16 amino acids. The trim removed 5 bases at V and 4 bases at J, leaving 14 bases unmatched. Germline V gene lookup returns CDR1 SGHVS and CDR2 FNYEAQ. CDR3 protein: CASSLTRDSGSYEQYF. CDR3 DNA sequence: TGTGCCAGCAGCCTCACCAGGGACAGTGGGAGTTACGAGCAGTACTTC. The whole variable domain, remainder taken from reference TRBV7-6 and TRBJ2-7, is GAGVSQSPRYKVTKRGQDVALRCDPISGHVSLYWYRQALGQGPEFLTYFNYEAQQDKSGLPNDRFSAERPEGSISTLTIQRTEQRDSAMYRCASSLTRDSGSYEQYFGPGTRLTVT.

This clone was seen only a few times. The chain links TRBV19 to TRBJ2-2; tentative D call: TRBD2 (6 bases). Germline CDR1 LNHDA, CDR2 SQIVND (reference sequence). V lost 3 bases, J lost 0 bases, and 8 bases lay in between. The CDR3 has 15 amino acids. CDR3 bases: TGTGCCAGTAGTATCCGGACTACGAACACCGGGGAGCTGTTTTTT. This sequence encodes CASSIRTTNTGELFF.

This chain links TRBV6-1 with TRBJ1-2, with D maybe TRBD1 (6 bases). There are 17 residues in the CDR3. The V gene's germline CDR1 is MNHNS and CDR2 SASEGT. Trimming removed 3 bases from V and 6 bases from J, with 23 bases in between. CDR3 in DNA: TGTGCCAGCAGTGAGGTTTACAGGGTCATTACTCCCAATGGCTACACCTTC. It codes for CASSEVYRVITPNGYTF.

The CDR3 loop reads CASSPERTGLDEQYF. CDR3 nucleotides: TGTGCCAGTAGCCCCGAACGGACAGGGCTCGACGAGCAGTACTTC. V gene TRBV19 combines with J gene TRBJ2-7; 8 bases match TRBD1. In germline, CDR1 is LNHDA, CDR2 SQIVND (reference sequence). V shed 6 bases and J 5 bases; nucleotides not matched to a gene: 12. The CDR3 runs to 15 residues. Together with reference TRBV19 and TRBJ2-7, the CDR3 gives the full variable domain: DGGITQSPKYLFRKEGQNVTLSCEQNLNHDAMYWYRQDPGQGLRLIYYSQIVNDFQKGDIAEGYSVSREKKESFPLTVTSAQKNPTAFYLCASSPERTGLDEQYFGPGTRLTVT.

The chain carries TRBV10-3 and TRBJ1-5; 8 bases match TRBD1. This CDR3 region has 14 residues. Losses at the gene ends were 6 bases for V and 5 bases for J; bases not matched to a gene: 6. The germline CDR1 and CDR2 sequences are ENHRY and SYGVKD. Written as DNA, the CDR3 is TGTGCCATCAGGGGAACAGGGGGTGATCAGCCCCAGCATTTT. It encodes CAIRGTGGDQPQHF.

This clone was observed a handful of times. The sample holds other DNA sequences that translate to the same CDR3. This CDR3 is CASSSGQGGTEAFF. CDR3 DNA sequence: TGCGCCAGCAGCTCAGGACAGGGAGGGACTGAAGCTTTCTTT. The chain joins TRBV5-1 to TRBJ1-1, with 8 bases fitting TRBD1. The CDR3 covers 14 residues. CDR1 SGHRS and CDR2 YFSETQ come from the germline V gene. Trimming cost V 3 bases and J 5 bases; bases outside gene matches: 6.

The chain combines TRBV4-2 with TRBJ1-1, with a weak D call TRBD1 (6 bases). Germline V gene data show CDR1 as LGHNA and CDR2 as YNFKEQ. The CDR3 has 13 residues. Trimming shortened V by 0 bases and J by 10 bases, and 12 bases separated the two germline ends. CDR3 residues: CASSQDRHRVAFF. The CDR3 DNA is TGTGCCAGCAGCCAAGATCGGCACAGGGTAGCTTTCTTT.

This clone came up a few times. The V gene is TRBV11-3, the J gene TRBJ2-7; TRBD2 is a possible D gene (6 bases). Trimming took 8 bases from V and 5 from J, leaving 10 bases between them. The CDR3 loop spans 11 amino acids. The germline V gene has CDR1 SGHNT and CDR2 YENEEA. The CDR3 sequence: CASGWGDEQYF. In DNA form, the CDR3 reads TGTGCCAGCGGGTGGGGGGACGAGCAGTACTTC.

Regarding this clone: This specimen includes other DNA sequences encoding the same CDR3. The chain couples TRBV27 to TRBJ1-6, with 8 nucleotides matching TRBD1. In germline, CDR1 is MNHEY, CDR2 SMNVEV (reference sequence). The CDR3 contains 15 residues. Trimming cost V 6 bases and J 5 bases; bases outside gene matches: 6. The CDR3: CASRTGELHNSPLHF. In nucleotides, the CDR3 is TGTGCCAGCAGGACAGGGGAGCTCCATAATTCACCCCTCCACTTT.

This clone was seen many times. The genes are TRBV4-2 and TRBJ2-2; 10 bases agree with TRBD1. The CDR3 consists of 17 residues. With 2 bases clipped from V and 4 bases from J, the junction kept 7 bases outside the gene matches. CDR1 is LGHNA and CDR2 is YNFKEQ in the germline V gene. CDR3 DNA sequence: TGTGCCAGCAGCCAAACCGACAGGGGGCAAGGCACCGGGGAGCTGTTTTTT. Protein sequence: CASSQTDRGQGTGELFF.